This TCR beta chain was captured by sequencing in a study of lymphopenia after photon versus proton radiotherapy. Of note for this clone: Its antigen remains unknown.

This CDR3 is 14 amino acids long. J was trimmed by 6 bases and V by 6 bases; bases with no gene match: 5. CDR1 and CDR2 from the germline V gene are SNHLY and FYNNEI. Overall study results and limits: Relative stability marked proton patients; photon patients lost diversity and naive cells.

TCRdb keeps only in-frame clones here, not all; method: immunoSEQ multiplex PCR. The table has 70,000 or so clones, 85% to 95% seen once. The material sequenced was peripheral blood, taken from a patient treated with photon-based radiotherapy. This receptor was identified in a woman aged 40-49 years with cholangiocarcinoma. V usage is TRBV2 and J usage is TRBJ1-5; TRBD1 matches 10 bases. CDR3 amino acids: CASSRQGARQPQHF. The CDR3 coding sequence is TGTGCCAGCAGCCGACAGGGGGCACGTCAGCCCCAGCATTTT.